A selection of T cell receptor beta chains follows, all from one sample in a study of siplizumab effects on memory and regulatory T cells. TCRdb's table, derived via immunoSEQ multiplex PCR, lists solely in-frame clones and lacks some. The repertoire holds 60,000 or so clones, roughly 93% seen once, with around 40% in the top ten. The sequenced material came from CD8+ T cells sorted from blood. Source of these receptors: a human donor in good health. Each CDR3 is given with its conserved first and last residue. D genes are given only for firm matches. Some rows mark clone size as missing; the rest say once, few, many or name a class of expanded clone.

clone_size: -; cdr3_length: 15; v_call: TRBV11-3; d_call: TRBD1; j_call: TRBJ2-7; cdr3_aa: CASSIPGQGFGEQYF; cdr3_nt: TGTGCCAGCAGCATCCCGGGACAGGGGTTCGGTGAGCAGTACTTC
clone_size: -; cdr3_length: 16; v_call: TRBV6-5; d_call: -; j_call: TRBJ1-5; cdr3_aa: CASSYSGGSGNQPQHF; cdr3_nt: TGTGCCAGCAGTTACTCCGGGGGTTCAGGCAATCAGCCCCAGCATTTT
clone_size: -; cdr3_length: 17; v_call: TRBV9; d_call: TRBD2; j_call: TRBJ2-1; cdr3_aa: CASSVAPVSGERYEQFF; cdr3_nt: TGTGCCAGCAGCGTAGCACCCGTGAGCGGGGAGAGGTATGAGCAGTTCTTC
clone_size: -; cdr3_length: 15; v_call: TRBV19; d_call: -; j_call: TRBJ2-7; cdr3_aa: CASSIYSQPGYEQYF; cdr3_nt: TGTGCCAGTAGTATTTATAGCCAGCCCGGATACGAGCAGTACTTC
clone_size: -; cdr3_length: 13; v_call: TRBV5-1; d_call: -; j_call: TRBJ1-1; cdr3_aa: CASSLALNTEAFF; cdr3_nt: TGCGCCAGCAGCTTAGCCCTTAACACTGAAGCTTTCTTT
clone_size: once; cdr3_length: 18; v_call: TRBV19; d_call: TRBD2; j_call: TRBJ2-1; cdr3_aa: CASSIAPRVAGSYNEQFF; cdr3_nt: TGTGCCAGTAGTATAGCCCCCCGGGTAGCGGGGTCCTACAATGAGCAGTTCTTC
clone_size: -; cdr3_length: 15; v_call: TRBV6-1; d_call: -; j_call: TRBJ2-5; cdr3_aa: CASSDTGLNQETQYF; cdr3_nt: TGTGCCAGCAGTGACACAGGGTTGAACCAAGAGACCCAGTACTTC
clone_size: -; cdr3_length: 13; v_call: TRBV11-1; d_call: -; j_call: TRBJ2-7; cdr3_aa: CASSLPDRYEQYF; cdr3_nt: TGTGCCAGCAGCTTACCAGACCGTTACGAGCAGTACTTC
clone_size: -; cdr3_length: 11; v_call: TRBV30; d_call: -; j_call: TRBJ2-2; cdr3_aa: CVWTLTGELFF; cdr3_nt: TGTGTCTGGACGTTAACCGGGGAGCTGTTTTTT
clone_size: -; cdr3_length: 13; v_call: TRBV4-3; d_call: -; j_call: TRBJ2-1; cdr3_aa: CASSRTAYNEQFF; cdr3_nt: TGCGCCAGCAGCCGCACAGCCTACAATGAGCAGTTCTTC
clone_size: -; cdr3_length: 15; v_call: TRBV2; d_call: TRBD2; j_call: TRBJ2-1; cdr3_aa: CASSDLGLASAEQFF; cdr3_nt: TGTGCCAGCAGTGATTTGGGACTAGCGTCGGCTGAGCAGTTCTTC
clone_size: few; cdr3_length: 13; v_call: TRBV7-2; d_call: -; j_call: TRBJ2-2; cdr3_aa: CASSPTLTGELFF; cdr3_nt: TGTGCCAGCAGCCCTACTCTCACCGGGGAGCTGTTTTTT
clone_size: -; cdr3_length: 12; v_call: TRBV6-1; d_call: -; j_call: TRBJ2-7; cdr3_aa: CASQDVSYEQYF; cdr3_nt: TGTGCCAGCCAGGATGTCTCCTACGAGCAGTACTTC
clone_size: -; cdr3_length: 16; v_call: TRBV9; d_call: -; j_call: TRBJ2-2; cdr3_aa: CASSVDMPYRSGELFF; cdr3_nt: TGTGCCAGCAGCGTAGATATGCCCTACCGAAGCGGGGAGCTGTTTTTT
clone_size: -; cdr3_length: 18; v_call: TRBV4-2; d_call: TRBD2; j_call: TRBJ2-7; cdr3_aa: CASSQDVSSGLHSYEQYF; cdr3_nt: TGTGCCAGCAGCCAAGATGTGTCTAGCGGACTACACTCCTACGAGCAGTACTTC
clone_size: -; cdr3_length: 14; v_call: TRBV27; d_call: -; j_call: TRBJ1-2; cdr3_aa: CASSWKAGFYGYTF; cdr3_nt: TGTGCCAGCAGCTGGAAAGCGGGCTTCTATGGCTACACCTTC
clone_size: -; cdr3_length: 14; v_call: TRBV28; d_call: TRBD1; j_call: TRBJ2-3; cdr3_aa: CASSWTGNTDTQYF; cdr3_nt: TGTGCCAGCAGCTGGACAGGGAACACAGATACGCAGTATTTT
clone_size: -; cdr3_length: 14; v_call: TRBV28; d_call: -; j_call: TRBJ1-4; cdr3_aa: CASSFLTGGEKLFF; cdr3_nt: TGTGCCAGCAGTTTTTTAACAGGAGGCGAAAAACTGTTTTTT
clone_size: -; cdr3_length: 15; v_call: TRBV7-2; d_call: -; j_call: TRBJ2-3; cdr3_aa: CASSWFSGSTDTQYF; cdr3_nt: TGTGCCAGCAGCTGGTTCAGCGGGAGCACAGATACGCAGTATTTT
clone_size: -; cdr3_length: 14; v_call: TRBV5-1; d_call: -; j_call: TRBJ1-1; cdr3_aa: CASSLGGMNTEAFF; cdr3_nt: TGCGCCAGCAGCTTGGGAGGGATGAACACTGAAGCTTTCTTT
clone_size: -; cdr3_length: 15; v_call: TRBV28; d_call: -; j_call: TRBJ2-2; cdr3_aa: CASTQRQYHTGELFF; cdr3_nt: TGTGCCAGCACTCAGCGACAGTATCACACCGGGGAGCTGTTTTTT
clone_size: -; cdr3_length: 15; v_call: TRBV7-8; d_call: -; j_call: TRBJ1-5; cdr3_aa: CASSLEAGADQPQHF; cdr3_nt: TGTGCCAGCAGCTTAGAGGCAGGGGCGGATCAGCCCCAGCATTTT
clone_size: once; cdr3_length: 18; v_call: TRBV9; d_call: TRBD2; j_call: TRBJ2-1; cdr3_aa: CASSVARASGTSYNEQFF; cdr3_nt: TGTGCCAGCAGCGTAGCTCGGGCTAGCGGGACCTCCTACAATGAGCAGTTCTTC
clone_size: -; cdr3_length: 14; v_call: TRBV6-5; d_call: -; j_call: TRBJ2-7; cdr3_aa: CASSYRFPSYEQYF; cdr3_nt: TGTGCCAGCAGTTACAGGTTCCCGAGCTACGAGCAGTACTTC
clone_size: -; cdr3_length: 15; v_call: TRBV27; d_call: TRBD2; j_call: TRBJ2-3; cdr3_aa: CATNNLAGGLITQYF; cdr3_nt: TGTGCCACCAACAACCTAGCGGGAGGGCTGATTACGCAGTATTTT
clone_size: -; cdr3_length: 13; v_call: TRBV27; d_call: -; j_call: TRBJ2-1; cdr3_aa: CASSTREEVEQFF; cdr3_nt: TGTGCCAGCAGTACCAGGGAAGAGGTTGAGCAGTTCTTC
clone_size: -; cdr3_length: 15; v_call: TRBV6-5; d_call: -; j_call: TRBJ1-2; cdr3_aa: CASYRSWGRTYGYTF; cdr3_nt: TGTGCCAGCTATAGAAGTTGGGGACGCACCTATGGCTACACCTTC